These T cell receptor beta chains were read from a single sample in a study of cytomegalovirus exposure and HLA in healthy donors. TCRdb keeps only in-frame clones here, not all; method: immunoSEQ multiplex PCR. The data contain around 150,000 clones, 85% to 90% of them seen just once; the ten biggest clones take up 2.5% to 4%. Sequencing input: PBMCs. The source of these receptors is a woman younger than 30 in good health and CMV-seropositive. CDR3s include the opening cysteine and the closing phenylalanine or tryptophan. The D gene is left open where the match is weak. Rows may omit the clone size; those that give it use once, few, many or a size class.

d_call clone_size j_call v_call cdr3_nt cdr3_aa
TRBD1 . TRBJ1-4 TRBV4-1 TGCGCCAGCAGCCAAACAGGGGGGTTTATTGAAAAACTGTTTTTT CASSQTGGFIEKLFF
. . TRBJ2-5 TRBV7-2 TGTGCCAGCAGCAGGGCCCCCGGAGGGGAGACCCAGTACTTC CASSRAPGGETQYF
. few TRBJ2-7 TRBV9 TGTGCCAGCAGCGTAGGTGGAGATGGGTCCTACGAGCAGTACTTC CASSVGGDGSYEQYF
. . TRBJ2-3 TRBV6-4 TGTGCCAGCTCAAAGGAGGGCCAACCAGATACGCAGTATTTT CASSKEGQPDTQYF
. . TRBJ2-2 TRBV30 TGTGCCTGGAGTGGGCAGCGAAGATGGCGGGAGCTGTTTTTT CAWSGQRRWRELFF
TRBD2 . TRBJ2-1 TRBV7-2 TGTGCCAGCAGGCACGGGGGGACTTGGGAAAACAATGAGCAGTTCTTC CASRHGGTWENNEQFF
TRBD1 . TRBJ2-7 TRBV11-3 TGTGCCAGCAGTCGCGGACAGGGGTTCTACGAGCAGTACTTC CASSRGQGFYEQYF
. . TRBJ1-2 TRBV2 TGTGCCAGCTCGGTAGGGGGTTACTATGGCTACACCTTC CASSVGGYYGYTF
. . TRBJ2-1 TRBV6-6 TGTGCCAGCACCGGACTTTACAATGAGCAGTTCTTC CASTGLYNEQFF
TRBD1 . TRBJ1-5 TRBV6-1 TGTGCCAGCAGTGAATTTCGTGGGACAGGGGGACTCAATCAGCCCCAGCATTTT CASSEFRGTGGLNQPQHF
TRBD2 once TRBJ2-7 TRBV5-1 TGCGCCAGCAGCTTGGCACTAGCGGTGGGCTCCTACGAGCAGTACTTC CASSLALAVGSYEQYF
TRBD1 . TRBJ2-7 TRBV18 TGTGCCAGCTCACCGGGACAGGGAAGTTACGAGCAGTACTTC CASSPGQGSYEQYF
. few TRBJ1-2 TRBV2 TGTGCCAGCAACCGGGTTAACTATGGCTACACCTTC CASNRVNYGYTF
TRBD1 once TRBJ2-5 TRBV19 TGTGCCAGTAGTGCTCTGACCCGACAGGGGGCACGAGAGACCCAGTACTTC CASSALTRQGARETQYF
TRBD1 . TRBJ2-7 TRBV5-1 TGCGCCAGCAGCTTGGCCGGGACAGGGTCCTACGAGCAGTACTTC CASSLAGTGSYEQYF
. . TRBJ1-3 TRBV4-2 TGTGCCAGCAGCCAAGATGCAGGCAGCTCTGGAAACACCATATATTTT CASSQDAGSSGNTIYF
TRBD1 . TRBJ2-7 TRBV30 TGTGCCTGGACAGGGACAGGGCACTACGAGCAGTACTTC CAWTGTGHYEQYF
. . TRBJ1-2 TRBV11-1 TGTGCCAGCAGCTTACGTGCGGGGCAGATCTATGGCTACACCTTC CASSLRAGQIYGYTF